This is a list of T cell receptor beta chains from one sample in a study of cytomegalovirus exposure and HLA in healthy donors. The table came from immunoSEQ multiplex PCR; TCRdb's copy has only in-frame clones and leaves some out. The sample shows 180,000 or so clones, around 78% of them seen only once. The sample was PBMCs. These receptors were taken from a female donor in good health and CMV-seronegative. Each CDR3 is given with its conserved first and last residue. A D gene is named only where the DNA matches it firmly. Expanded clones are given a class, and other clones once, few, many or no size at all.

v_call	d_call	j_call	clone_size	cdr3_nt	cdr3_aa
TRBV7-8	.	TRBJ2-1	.	TGTGCCAGCAGCAAGGACAGTTACAATGAGCAGTTCTTC	CASSKDSYNEQFF
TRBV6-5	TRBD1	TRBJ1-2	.	TGTGCCAGCAGTCCCCAATACAGGGGAGCCTATGGCTACACCTTC	CASSPQYRGAYGYTF
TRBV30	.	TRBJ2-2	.	TGTGCCCGGAAGGGGGAAGCTCTGAGCACCGGGGAGCTGTTTTTT	CARKGEALSTGELFF
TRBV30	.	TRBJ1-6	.	TGTGCCTGGAGTGTACTAAATTCACCCCTCCACTTT	CAWSVLNSPLHF
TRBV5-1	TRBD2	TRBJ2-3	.	TGCGCCAGCAGCCGAGCGGGAGAAGGCACAGATACGCAGTATTTT	CASSRAGEGTDTQYF
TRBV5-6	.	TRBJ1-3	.	TGTGCCAGCAGCTTGGCTGGGGCCGGATTGGGAAACACCATATATTTT	CASSLAGAGLGNTIYF
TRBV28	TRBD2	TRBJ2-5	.	TGTGCCAGCAGTTTGGGTAGCGGGGGACAAGAGACCCAGTACTTC	CASSLGSGGQETQYF
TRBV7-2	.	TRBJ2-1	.	TGTGCCAGCAGCCCGGGTGCGATTGAGCAGTTCTTC	CASSPGAIEQFF
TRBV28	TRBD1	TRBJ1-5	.	TGTGCCGGAGGGACAGGCGGCAATCAGCCCCAGCATTTT	CAGGTGGNQPQHF
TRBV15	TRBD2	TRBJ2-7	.	TGTGCGACCAGCAGAGATCGGCAACTACTAGCGGGCTACTACGAGCAGTACTTC	CATSRDRQLLAGYYEQYF
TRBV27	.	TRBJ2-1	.	TGTGCCAGCAGTTCGGTGGGTTCGGGGGAAAATGAGCAGTTCTTC	CASSSVGSGENEQFF
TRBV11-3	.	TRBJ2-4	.	TGTGCCAGCAGCTTAGACTTAGTAAACATTCAGTACTTC	CASSLDLVNIQYF
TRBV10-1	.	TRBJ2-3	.	TGCGCCAGCCACAACCGCACAGGGCCTAGCACAGATACGCAGTATTTT	CASHNRTGPSTDTQYF
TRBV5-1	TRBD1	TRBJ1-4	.	TGCGCCAGCAAACGGGACAGGGGACCTAATGAAAAACTGTTTTTT	CASKRDRGPNEKLFF
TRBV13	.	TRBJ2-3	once	TGTGCCAGCAGCTTGCCCTACCCAGATACGCAGTATTTT	CASSLPYPDTQYF
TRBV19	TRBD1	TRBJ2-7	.	TGTGCCAGTTCATATCGGGGGGACAGGGGATACGAGCAGTACTTC	CASSYRGDRGYEQYF
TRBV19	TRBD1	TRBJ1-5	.	TGTGCCAGTAGTGGCCGACAGGGCCTTGCCTATAGCAATCAGCCCCAGCATTTT	CASSGRQGLAYSNQPQHF
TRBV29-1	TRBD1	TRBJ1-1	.	TGCAGCGTTGGACAGGGGGCGCGTACTGAAGCTTTCTTT	CSVGQGARTEAFF
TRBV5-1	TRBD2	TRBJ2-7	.	TGCGCCAGCAGCTTGGTTGCGGGGGTACGCGAGCAGTACTTC	CASSLVAGVREQYF
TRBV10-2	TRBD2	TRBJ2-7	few	TGCGCCAGCACCCCCGGGGGGGGGCCCTACGAGCAGTACTTC	CASTPGGGPYEQYF
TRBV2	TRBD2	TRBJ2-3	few	TGTGCCAGCAGTGATCGGGGCGGGGGGGCGGCAGATACGCAGTATTTT	CASSDRGGGAADTQYF
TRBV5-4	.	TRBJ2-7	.	TGTGCCAGCAGCTCGGAGCCCAGCTCCTACGAGCAGTACTTC	CASSSEPSSYEQYF
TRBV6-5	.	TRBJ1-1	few	TGTGCCAGCAGTTACTCGGTCACTCTGGAAGCTTTCTTT	CASSYSVTLEAFF
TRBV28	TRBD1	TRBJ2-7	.	TGTGCCAGCAGTTCCCGGGACAGACACGAGCAGTACTTC	CASSSRDRHEQYF
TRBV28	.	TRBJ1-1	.	TGTGCCGGCAGCCATTGGGGGCGAAGGTCCGTGAACACTGAAGCTTTCTTT	CAGSHWGRRSVNTEAFF
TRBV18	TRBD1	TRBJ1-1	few	TGTGCCAGCTCACCACAACCGGGACAGTCGAACACTGAAGCTTTCTTT	CASSPQPGQSNTEAFF
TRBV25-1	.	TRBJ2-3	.	TGTGCCAGCAGTGATCCGGGGGGCACAGATACGCAGTATTTT	CASSDPGGTDTQYF
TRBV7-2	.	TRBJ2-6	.	TGTGCCAGCAGCTTAGAAGGATTGTCTGGGGCCAACGGCCTGACTTTC	CASSLEGLSGANGLTF
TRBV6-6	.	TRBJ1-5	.	TGTGCCACCCACAGCGGGGTTTACAATCAGCCCCAGCATTTT	CATHSGVYNQPQHF
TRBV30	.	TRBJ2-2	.	TGTGCCTGGAGGCAGGGAACCGGGGAGCTGTTTTTT	CAWRQGTGELFF
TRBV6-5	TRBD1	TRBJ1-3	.	TGTGCCAGCAGTCGAACAGGGGCCGGAAACACCATATATTTT	CASSRTGAGNTIYF
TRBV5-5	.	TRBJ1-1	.	TGTGCCAGCAGCAACCAACCTACAGGGCCGAACACTGAAGCTTTCTTT	CASSNQPTGPNTEAFF
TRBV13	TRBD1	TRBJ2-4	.	TGTGCCAGCAGCGGACTACAGGGGGCTGCCAAAAACAGTCAGTACTTC	CASSGLQGAAKNSQYF
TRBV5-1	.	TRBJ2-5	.	TGCGCCAGCAGCTTGCAGGAGACCCAGTACTTC	CASSLQETQYF
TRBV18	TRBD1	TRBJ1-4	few	TGTGCCAGCTCGCGAGAGTCACAGGGGGCAGCGTTAGGAGAAAAACTGTTTTTT	CASSRESQGAALGEKLFF
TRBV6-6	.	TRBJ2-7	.	TGTGCCAGCACCAACCTGAGGGTCGACAACGAGCAGTACTTC	CASTNLRVDNEQYF
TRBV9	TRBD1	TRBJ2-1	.	TGTGCCAGCAGCGCCTCGGGACAGTACAATGAGCAGTTCTTC	CASSASGQYNEQFF
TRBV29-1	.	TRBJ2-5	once	TGCAGCGTTGAATCCAGTCCGGGAGAGACCCAGTACTTC	CSVESSPGETQYF
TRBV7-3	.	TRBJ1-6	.	TGTGCCAGCAGCTTAACCGGAGGGTCACCCCTCCACTTT	CASSLTGGSPLHF
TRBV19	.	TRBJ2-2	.	TGTGCCAGTAGGGTCAGGGGGGCGAACACCGGGGAGCTGTTTTTT	CASRVRGANTGELFF